This T cell receptor (beta chain) came from a study of T cells after somatic rescue of genetic block. Trimming removed 5 bases at V and 0 bases at J, with 17 bases between. This CDR3 comprises 17 residues. The germline V gene has CDR1 SGHVS and CDR2 FQNEAQ. Assay: immunoSEQ multiplex PCR; the TCRdb copy retains only in-frame clones and omits some. This sample has 70,000 to 95,000 clones, with about nine tenths found just once. This chain links TRBV7-8 with TRBJ1-5; D uncertain. What was sequenced was peripheral blood mononuclear cells (PBMCs). The origin of this receptor is a woman aged 18-30 years. CDR3 protein: CASSPPGWVDSNQPQHF. DNA of the CDR3: TGTGCCAGCAGCCCCCCCGGTTGGGTTGATAGCAATCAGCCCCAGCATTTT. The variable domain in full, with the rest retrieved from reference TRBV7-8 and TRBJ1-5, is GAGVSQSPRYKVAKRGQDVALRCDPISGHVSLFWYQQALGQGPEFLTYFQNEAQLDKSGLPSDRFFAERPEGSVSTLKIQRTQQEDSAVYLCASSPPGWVDSNQPQHFGDGTRLSIL.